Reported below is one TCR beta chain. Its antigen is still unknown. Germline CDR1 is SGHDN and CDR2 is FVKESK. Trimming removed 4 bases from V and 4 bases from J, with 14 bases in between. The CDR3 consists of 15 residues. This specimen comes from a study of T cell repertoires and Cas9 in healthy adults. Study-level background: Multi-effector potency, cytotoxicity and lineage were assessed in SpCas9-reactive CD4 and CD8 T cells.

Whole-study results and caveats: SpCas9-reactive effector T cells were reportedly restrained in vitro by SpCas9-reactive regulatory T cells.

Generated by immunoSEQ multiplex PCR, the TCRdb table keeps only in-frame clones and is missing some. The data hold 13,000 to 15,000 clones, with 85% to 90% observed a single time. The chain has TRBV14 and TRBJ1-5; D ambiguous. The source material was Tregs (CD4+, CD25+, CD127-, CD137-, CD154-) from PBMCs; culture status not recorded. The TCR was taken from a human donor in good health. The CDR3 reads CASSPIRASNQPQHF. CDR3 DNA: TGTGCCAGCAGCCCAATCCGGGCTTCTAATCAGCCCCAGCATTTT.